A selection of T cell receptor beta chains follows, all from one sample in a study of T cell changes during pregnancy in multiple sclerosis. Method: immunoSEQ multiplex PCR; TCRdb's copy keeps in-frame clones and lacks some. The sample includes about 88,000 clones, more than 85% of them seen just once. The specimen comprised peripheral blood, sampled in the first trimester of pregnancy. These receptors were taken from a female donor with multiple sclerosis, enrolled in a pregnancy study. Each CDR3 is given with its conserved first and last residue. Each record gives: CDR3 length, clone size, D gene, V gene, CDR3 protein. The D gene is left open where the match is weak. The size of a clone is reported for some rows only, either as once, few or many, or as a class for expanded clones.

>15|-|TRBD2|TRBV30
CAWRVTSGGFYEQYF
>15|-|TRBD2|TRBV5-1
CASRTGTSGNNEQFF
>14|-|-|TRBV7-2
CASSLARGGTEAFF
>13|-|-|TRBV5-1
CASSLGGGLPLHF
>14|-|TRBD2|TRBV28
CASSLWSGREGGAF
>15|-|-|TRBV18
CASSPPRPVKNIQYF
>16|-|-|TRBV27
CASSLWPTSYNTEAFF
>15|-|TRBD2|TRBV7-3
CASSLAGAWWETQYF
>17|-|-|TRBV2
CASSDRTSGHATYGYTF
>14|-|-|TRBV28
CASQFFSGTPEAFF
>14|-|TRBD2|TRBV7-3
CASSFTSDTGELFF
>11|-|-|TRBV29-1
CSVELIDEQFF
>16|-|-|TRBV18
CASSPGGGALYNEQFF
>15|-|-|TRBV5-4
CASSLSRQSTDTQYF
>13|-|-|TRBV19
CASSIDHRSEQFF
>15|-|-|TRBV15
CATSRDGGVNTEAFF
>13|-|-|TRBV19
CASIPGKNTEAFF
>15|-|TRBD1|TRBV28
CASSFLGTGVHEQFF
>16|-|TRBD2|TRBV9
CASSSSSGPWGDEQFF
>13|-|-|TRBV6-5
CASSYAVNTEAFF
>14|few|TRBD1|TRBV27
CASRGQGMNTEAFF
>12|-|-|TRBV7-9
CASSLGTGKQYF
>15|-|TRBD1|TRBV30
CAWSPMDRGQEGQYF
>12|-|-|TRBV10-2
CASSSQGGEQFF
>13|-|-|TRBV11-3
CASSLVMNTEAFF
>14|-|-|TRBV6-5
CASSYRGEITEAFF
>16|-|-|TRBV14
CASSQEQIQFTGELFF
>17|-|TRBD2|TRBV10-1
CARSPGLASYFPYEQYF
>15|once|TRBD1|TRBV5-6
CASTLGTGKSYEQYF
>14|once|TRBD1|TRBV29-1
CSVELQGLNYGYTF
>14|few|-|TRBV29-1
CSVEAGMIGNTIYF
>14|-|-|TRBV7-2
CASSLALPRDEQYF
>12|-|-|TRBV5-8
CASSPIVREAFF
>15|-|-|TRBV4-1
CASSQEGGGTDTQYF